The 21 T cell receptor beta chains below come from one sample, sequenced in a study of CD8+ T cells in alopecia areata. RNA extraction was followed by reverse transcription into cDNA, which acted as the sequencing template. Libraries were prepared by immunoSEQ multiplex PCR; TCRdb keeps only in-frame clonotypes and omits some of them. This sample has about 150,000 clones; over 80% occur once, and the top ten carry over 13%. Here the sequenced sample was CD8+ T cells sorted from blood, taken at week 0. The receptor source for this set is a human donor with alopecia areata.

The CDR3 coding sequence is TGCGCCAGCAGCTCCACCGGTTACGGGAGTTGGACAGATACGCAGTATTTT. Its translation: CASSSTGYGSWTDTQYF. This chain links TRBV5-1 with TRBJ2-3; possible D gene TRBD2, 6 bases. The CDR3 extends over 17 amino acids. Germline loops: CDR1 SGHRS, CDR2 YFSETQ. With 3 bases removed from V and 3 bases from J, the gap between germline ends came to 20 bases.

This rearrangement joins TRBV29-1 to TRBJ2-1; 9 nucleotides line up with TRBD1. The V segment lost 4 bases and the J segment 4 bases; nucleotides outside the gene matches: 2. The CDR3 runs to 13 residues. CDR1 is SQVTM and CDR2 is ANQGSEA in the germline V gene. The DNA for the CDR3 is TGCAGCGTTGGACAGGGGGGTTACAATGAGCAGTTCTTC. Its translation is CSVGQGGYNEQFF.

The chain recombines TRBV23-1 with TRBJ2-1; 12 bases agree with TRBD2. TRBV23-1 belongs to the ORF category, with a function that is uncertain. The length of the CDR3 is 18 residues. The J segment lost 7 bases and the V segment lost 6 bases, leaving 16 bases of the junction unmatched. CDR3 sequence reads: CASSQGSSGRVMGNEQFF. The CDR3 DNA sequence: TGCGCCAGCAGCCAAGGATCTAGCGGGAGGGTTATGGGGAATGAGCAGTTCTTC.

This chain joins TRBV4-1 and TRBJ2-1, with D unclear. The CDR3 sequence is 16 residues long. CDR1 MGHRA and CDR2 YSYEKL come from the germline V gene. Trimming cost V 5 bases and J 0 bases, with 14 bases left between them. DNA of the CDR3: TGCGCCAGCAGCGATCCGGCGACAAGCTCCTACAATGAGCAGTTCTTC. The encoded protein is CASSDPATSSYNEQFF.

The V call is TRBV7-3, the J call TRBJ2-3, with 8 nucleotides matching TRBD2. The ends lost 8 bases at V and 3 bases at J; junction bases unmatched: 7. Germline CDR1 is SGHTA and CDR2 is FQGTGA. This CDR3 is 14 amino acids long. Here the CDR3 DNA reads TGTGCCAGCTCTTTTACGGGGGGGACAGATACGCAGTATTTT. This codes for CASSFTGGTDTQYF.

In regard to this clone: The CDR3 end shows no conserved phenylalanine or tryptophan, and so a read error is likely. The V gene is TRBV30, the J gene TRBJ2-2, with D hard to call. Germline V CDR1 and CDR2: GTSNPN, SVGIG (reference sequence). V shed 0 bases and J shed 6 bases, with 2 bases lying between them. The CDR3 loop spans 11 amino acids. The CDR3 DNA reads TGTGCCTGGAGTGTAGCCGGGGAGCTGTTTTCT. Protein product: CAWSVAGELFS.

The rearrangement uses TRBV30 and TRBJ2-7, with 9 bases aligning to TRBD1. Germline trimming cut 2 bases from V and 4 bases from J; bases unmatched to any gene: 3. The CDR3 loop spans 13 amino acids. CDR1 is GTSNPN, CDR2 SVGIG, per germline (reference sequence). CDR3 loop: CAWSSGQGYEQYF. The CDR3 DNA reads as TGTGCCTGGAGTTCGGGACAGGGATACGAGCAGTACTTC.

J is TRBJ1-1 and V is TRBV6-6, with D maybe TRBD1 (6 bases). Trimming took 10 bases from V and 10 from J, leaving 16 bases between them. Germline V lookup: CDR1 MNHNY, CDR2 SVGAGI (reference sequence). The CDR3 contains 11 residues. CDR3 sequence: CATWGGPGAFF. DNA of the CDR3: TGTGCCACCTGGGGGGGGCCTGGAGCTTTCTTT.

This sequence joins TRBV5-1 and TRBJ2-7; D is uncertain. Trimming pared 0 bases from V and 2 bases from J, leaving 9 bases between. The germline CDR1 and CDR2 sequences are SGHRS and YFSETQ. This CDR3 is 14 amino acids long. The CDR3 here is CASSLGVSPYEQYF. The CDR3 bases are TGCGCCAGCAGCTTGGGTGTCAGCCCCTACGAGCAGTACTTC. The full variable domain, in which reference TRBV5-1 and TRBJ2-7 provide the parts outside the CDR3, is KAGVTQTPRYLIKTRGQQVTLSCSPISGHRSVSWYQQTPGQGLQFLFEYFSETQRNKGNFPGRFSGRQFSNSRSEMNVSTLELGDSALYLCASSLGVSPYEQYFGPGTRLTVT.

The V call is TRBV30, the J call TRBJ2-5; unclear D gene. V was pared by 0 bases and J by 5 bases, with 13 bases between. Germline-derived CDR1 and CDR2 are GTSNPN and SVGIG (reference sequence). There are 14 residues in the CDR3. The CDR3 spells CAWSVSSSQETQYF. The CDR3 DNA sequence: TGTGCCTGGAGTGTGTCGAGCAGTCAGGAGACCCAGTACTTC. The variable domain in full, with the rest retrieved from reference TRBV30 and TRBJ2-5, is SQTIHQWPATLVQPVGSPLSLECTVEGTSNPNLYWYRQAAGRGLQLLFYSVGIGQISSEVPQNLSASRPQDRQFILSSKKLLLSDSGFYLCAWSVSSSQETQYFGPGTRLLVL.

V gene TRBV18 combines with J gene TRBJ1-1; D perhaps matches TRBD1 (5 bases). V dropped 5 bases and J dropped 2 bases, with 12 bases sitting between them. CDR1 is KGHSH and CDR2 is LQKENI in the germline V gene. The CDR3 runs to 14 residues. The CDR3 spells CASSANTGNTEAFF. CDR3 nucleotides: TGTGCCAGCTCAGCTAATACAGGAAACACTGAAGCTTTCTTT. Drawing the rest from reference TRBV18 and TRBJ1-1, the complete variable domain is NAGVMQNPRHLVRRRGQEARLRCSPMKGHSHVYWYRQLPEEGLKFMVYLQKENIIDESGMPKERFSAEFPKEGPSILRIQQVVRGDSAAYFCASSANTGNTEAFFGQGTRLTVV.

The chain is built from TRBV2 and TRBJ1-4; TRBD1 agrees at 8 bases. Germline CDR1 is SNHLY and CDR2 is FYNNEI. CDR3 length: 18 amino acids. V was pared by 7 bases and J by 2 bases, with 15 bases of the junction left unmatched. The CDR3, as DNA: TGTGCCAGCATGAAAGGGACAGGCTCTCAACTCACTAATGAAAAACTGTTTTTT. Protein product: CASMKGTGSQLTNEKLFF. The whole variable domain, remainder taken from reference TRBV2 and TRBJ1-4, is EPEVTQTPSHQVTQMGQEVILRCVPISNHLYFYWYRQILGQKVEFLVSFYNNEISEKSEIFDDQFSVERPDGSNFTLKIRSTKLEDSAMYFCASMKGTGSQLTNEKLFFGSGTQLSVL.

The J gene is TRBJ2-1, the V gene TRBV29-1; 11 bases match TRBD1. The CDR3 totals 11 residues. Germline CDR1 and CDR2: SQVTM and ANQGSEA. The CDR3: CIGQGAVEQFF. The CDR3, as DNA: TGCATAGGACAGGGGGCGGTTGAGCAGTTCTTC.

The genes are TRBV11-2 and TRBJ2-3; D is undetermined. V lost 1 base, J lost 0 bases, and 5 bases lay in between. CDR1 and CDR2 (germline): SGHAT, FQNNGV. CDR3 length equals 14 residues. The CDR3 sequence: CASSLASSTDTQYF. The CDR3, as DNA: TGTGCCAGCAGCTTAGCCTCTAGCACAGATACGCAGTATTTT.

The V gene is TRBV6-5, the J gene TRBJ2-2; TRBD1 agrees at 7 bases. Germline-derived CDR1 and CDR2 are MNHEY and SVGAGI. The CDR3 is 16 amino acids. The V gene end was trimmed by 1 base and the J gene end by 0 bases; junction bases not matched to a gene: 2. The CDR3 sequence: CASSYLTGTNTGELFF. The CDR3 DNA reads as TGTGCCAGCAGTTACTTGACAGGGACGAACACCGGGGAGCTGTTTTTT.

The chain is built from TRBV5-6 and TRBJ2-5; the D gene could be TRBD1 or TRBD2 (6 bases each). The end of the DNA aligns better with TRBJ2-7, so the J call may be wrong. This CDR3 is built from 13 residues. Germline loops: CDR1 SGHDT, CDR2 YYEEEE. The CDR3 nucleotides read TGTGCCAGCAGCCTACAGGGAGGTTACGAGCAGTACTTC. Translation gives CASSLQGGYEQYF.

The CDR3 is CASSLEGASRYEQYF. CDR3 in DNA: TGTGCCAGCAGCTTGGAGGGAGCGAGTCGCTACGAGCAGTACTTC. The chain recombines TRBV5-5 with TRBJ2-7; possibly TRBD2 for D (5 bases). CDR3 length equals 15 residues. Per germline, CDR1 SGHKS and CDR2 YYEKEE (reference sequence). Trimming removed 0 bases from V and 3 bases from J, with 13 bases in between.

This sequence joins TRBV5-1 and TRBJ2-1; no clear D. Trimming shortened V by 2 bases and J by 7 bases, and 7 bases separated the two germline ends. The CDR3 runs to 12 residues. CDR1 and CDR2 (germline): SGHRS, YFSETQ. The CDR3 loop reads CASSFVRNEQFF. The CDR3 nucleotides are TGCGCCAGCAGCTTTGTGCGGAATGAGCAGTTCTTC. The complete variable domain, with remaining parts taken from reference TRBV5-1 and TRBJ2-1, reads KAGVTQTPRYLIKTRGQQVTLSCSPISGHRSVSWYQQTPGQGLQFLFEYFSETQRNKGNFPGRFSGRQFSNSRSEMNVSTLELGDSALYLCASSFVRNEQFFGPGTRLTVL.

The CDR3 DNA reads as TGCGCCAGCAGCCATGAGCACACCGGGGAGCTGTTTTTT. This gives the protein CASSHEHTGELFF. This chain links TRBV4-1 with TRBJ2-2; D remains ambiguous. The ends were cut back, 3 bases at V and 3 bases at J, with 5 bases in the middle. The CDR3 totals 13 residues. From germline, CDR1 is MGHRA and CDR2 YSYEKL.

The gene calls are TRBV7-9 and TRBJ2-7, with 12 bases fitting TRBD2. CDR1 and CDR2 from the germline V gene are SEHNR and FQNEAQ (reference sequence). The CDR3 extends over 14 amino acids. After removal of 5 bases from V and 7 bases from J, the junction contained 6 bases not matched to a gene. The CDR3 protein is CASSTLAGGGEQYF. The CDR3 DNA reads TGTGCCAGCAGCACACTAGCGGGGGGCGGAGAGCAGTACTTC.

The chain uses TRBV5-1 and TRBJ2-1, with 8 bases that match TRBD2. J was trimmed by 4 bases and V by 4 bases; bases with no gene match: 10. The CDR3 is 16 amino acids. In germline, CDR1 is SGHRS, CDR2 YFSETQ. CDR3 nucleotides: TGCGCCAGCAGCGGTGGGCGGGAGGCTCGATACAATGAGCAGTTCTTC. It specifies CASSGGREARYNEQFF.